This T cell receptor beta chain was captured by sequencing in a study of HIV-infected patients and healthy controls. This clonotype was counted ten times or more. Antiretroviral therapy had run roughly three months, about 14 weeks, before follow-up blood collection. Whole blood was used without fractionation, so all unsorted peripheral T cells were included. Reverse transcription used around 540 ng RNA and constant-region primers for alpha and beta. Using multiplexing indices, alpha and beta chain libraries were generated apart by chain-specific third strand synthesis. A single record per CDR3 protein comes from TCRdb applying MiXCR to the 5' RACE reads. The table has about 15,000 distinct CDR3 sequences, about 12% seen once. The TCR originated in an adult with HIV infection. The donor label of this sample is uncertain. The sequencing used blood, collected during antiretroviral therapy.

CDR3 DNA sequence: TGTGCCAGCAGCCAAGGGGTCAGCCAAAACACCGGGGAGCTGTTTTTT. Translation gives CASSQGVSQNTGELFF. The chain has TRBV3-1 and TRBJ2-2, with unresolved D. V shed 1 base and J shed 2 bases, with 11 bases lying between them. There are 16 residues in the CDR3. CDR1 and CDR2 from the germline V gene are LGHDT and YNNKEL (reference sequence).